These 2 T cell receptor beta chains originate from one sample sequenced in a study of CD8+CD57+ T cells in acquired aplastic anemia. The TCR beta profiling, which covered VDJ combination and CDR3 sequence, was carried out using genomic DNA as the template. TCRdb used MiXCR to reprocess the reads, holding one entry per CDR3 protein. The sample lists 150,000 to 200,000 distinct CDR3 sequences; roughly 40% were seen once. The sequenced material came from sorted CD4+, CD8+, or CD8+CD57+ T cells (not recorded which) from PBMCs. These receptors all come from a human donor in good health.

Worth noting for this clonotype: This clone may be a read error of a much larger clone one base away. The chain is built from TRBV11-1 and TRBJ1-2; TRBD1 is a possible D gene (5 bases). The CDR3 covers 17 residues. Looked up from germline, CDR1 is SGHAT and CDR2 is FQDESV (reference sequence). As DNA, the CDR3 is TGTGCCAACAGCCTGAGACAGTTGGATCCCACTAACTATGGCTACACCTTC. Protein sequence: CANSLRQLDPTNYGYTF. The full variable domain, rest sourced from reference TRBV11-1 and TRBJ1-2, is EAEVAQSPRYKITEKSQAVAFWCDPISGHATLYWYRQILGQGPELLVQFQDESVVDDSQLPKDRFSAERLKGVDSTLKIQPAELGDSAMYLCANSLRQLDPTNYGYTFGSGTRLTVV.

This clonotype was counted ten times or more. The J gene is TRBJ2-5, the V gene TRBV5-1, with 7 positions matching TRBD1. CDR3 length: 15 amino acids. V gave up 3 bases and J gave up 2 bases; unmatched junction bases: 7. The germline gives CDR1 SGHRS, CDR2 YFSETQ. In DNA form, the CDR3 reads TGCGCCAGCAGCTCTACGGGACAGACACAAGAGACCCAGTACTTC. This encodes CASSSTGQTQETQYF.